This T cell receptor (beta chain) is from a study of tumor T cells in aggressive B-cell lymphoma. Germline-derived CDR1 and CDR2 are SQVTM and ANQGSEA. V was clipped by 6 bases and J by 6 bases; unmatched bases: 4. CDR3 length: 11 amino acids. This table comes from immunoSEQ multiplex PCR, and its TCRdb copy is limited to in-frame clones, with some not included. The table includes 9,000 to 13,000 clones, around 90% detected once. The chain employs TRBV29-1 and TRBJ1-1; 7 bases align to TRBD1. The clonotype originates from an adult with diffuse large B cell lymphoma. The sequenced sample was tumor tissue. The DNA of the CDR3 is TGCAGCGTACGAGGGGGCTCTGAAGCTTTCTTT. The encoded protein is CSVRGGSEAFF.